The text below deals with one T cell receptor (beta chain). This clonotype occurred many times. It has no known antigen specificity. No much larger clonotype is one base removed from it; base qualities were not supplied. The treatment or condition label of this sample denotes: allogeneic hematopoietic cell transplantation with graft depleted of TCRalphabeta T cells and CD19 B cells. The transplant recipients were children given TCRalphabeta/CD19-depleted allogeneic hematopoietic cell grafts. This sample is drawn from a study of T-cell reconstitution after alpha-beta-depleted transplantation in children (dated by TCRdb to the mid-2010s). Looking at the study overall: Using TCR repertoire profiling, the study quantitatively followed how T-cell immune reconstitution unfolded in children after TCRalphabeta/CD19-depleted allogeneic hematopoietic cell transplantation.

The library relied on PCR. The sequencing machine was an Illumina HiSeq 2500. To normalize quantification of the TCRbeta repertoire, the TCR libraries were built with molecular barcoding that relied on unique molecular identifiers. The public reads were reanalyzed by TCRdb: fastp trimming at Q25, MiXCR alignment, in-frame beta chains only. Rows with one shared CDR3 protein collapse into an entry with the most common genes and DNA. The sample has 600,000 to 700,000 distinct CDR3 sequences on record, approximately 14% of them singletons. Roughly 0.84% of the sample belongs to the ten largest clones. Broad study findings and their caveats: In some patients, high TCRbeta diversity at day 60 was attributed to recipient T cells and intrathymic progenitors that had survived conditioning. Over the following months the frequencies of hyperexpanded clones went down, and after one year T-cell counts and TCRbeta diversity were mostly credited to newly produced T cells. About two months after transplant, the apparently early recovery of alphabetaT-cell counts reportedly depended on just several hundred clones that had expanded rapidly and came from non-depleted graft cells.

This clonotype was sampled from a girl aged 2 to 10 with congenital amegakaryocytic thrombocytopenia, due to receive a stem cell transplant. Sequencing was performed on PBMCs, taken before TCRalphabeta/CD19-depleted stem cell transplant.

The CDR3 is CASSVQGGTDTQYF. The sequence in DNA is TGTGCCAGCAGCGTTCAGGGAGGCACAGATACGCAGTATTTT. The rearranged segments are TRBV28 and TRBJ2-3; the D gene is possibly TRBD1 or TRBD2, each agreeing over 5 bases. From its cysteine to its phenylalanine, the CDR3 spans 14 amino acids. Only CDR3 DNA is held: 42 bases, read in frame from base 1. CDR1 and CDR2, looked up from the germline V gene, are MDHEN and SYDVKM. The trim is 6 bases for V and 1 base for J, with a gap of 11 bases between the germline ends.